This is a list of T cell receptor beta chains from one sample in a study of CD8 T cells in ankylosing spondylitis. TCRdb fed the 5' RACE reads into MiXCR, producing one record per CDR3 protein. This table has about 260,000 distinct CDR3 sequences, 20% to 30% appearing once. Material: blood, either unsorted or a sorted T cell fraction (not recorded which). The receptors were sampled from a male donor with ankylosing spondylitis or in good health (not recorded which). The CDR3 runs from the conserved cysteine through the conserved F or W. D genes are given only for firm matches. Where a row states a size, it is once, few, many or the class of an expanded clone; other rows omit it.

>TRBJ2-6|-|-|TRBV6-2/TRBV6-3
TGTGCCAGCAGTTACTCGGGGACTGGGGCCAACGTCCTGACTTTC
CASSYSGTGANVLTF
>TRBJ2-2|-|many|TRBV3-1
TGTGCCAGCAGTCGACTCGGAGGCACCGGGGAGCTGTTTTTT
CASSRLGGTGELFF
>TRBJ2-2|-|-|TRBV20-1
TGCAGTGCTAGAACCAACCCACCCCGGGAGCTGTTTTTT
CSARTNPPRELFF
>TRBJ2-7|-|few|TRBV20-1
TGCAGTGCTAGACCAGGAGGCTTGACCTACGAGCAGTACTTC
CSARPGGLTYEQYF
>TRBJ2-1|TRBD2|-|TRBV29-1
TGCAGCGCTCGAATGGGACTAGCGGGGGGTTTCTCCTACAATGAGCAGTTCTTC
CSARMGLAGGFSYNEQFF
>TRBJ2-3|-|many|TRBV29-1
TGCAGCGCCGCCACAGATACGCAGTATTTT
CSAATDTQYF
>TRBJ2-3|-|many|TRBV5-1
TGCGCCAGCAGCTCCCTTCTGGATACGCAGTATTTT
CASSSLLDTQYF
>TRBJ1-1|TRBD1|many|TRBV7-2
TGTGCCAGCAGCAGACAGACAGGGTTGAACACTGAAGCTTTCTTT
CASSRQTGLNTEAFF
>TRBJ2-7|-|many|TRBV20-1
TGCAGTGCCCCGGATACCTACGAGCAGTACTTC
CSAPDTYEQYF
>TRBJ2-2|-|-|TRBV10-3
TGTGCCATCAGTGAGCGCGTAGGGGGAAACACCGGGGAGCTGTTTTTT
CAISERVGGNTGELFF
>TRBJ2-5|TRBD1|-|TRBV24-1
TGTGCCACCAGTGACGACAGGGGGCATGGGGAGACCCAGTACTTC
CATSDDRGHGETQYF
>TRBJ2-2|-|-|TRBV10-3
TGTGCCATCAGAGACCCCGGGACACACACCGGGGAGCTGTTTTTT
CAIRDPGTHTGELFF
>TRBJ2-7|TRBD1|many|TRBV20-1
TGCAGTGCTTGGGACAGGGGTAGCTCCTACGAGCAGTACTTC
CSAWDRGSSYEQYF
>TRBJ2-2|-|-|TRBV5-3
TGTGCCATGGGCGCTGGGCTCCTCTGCACCGGGGAGCTGTTTTTT
CAMGAGLLCTGELFF
>TRBJ2-5|TRBD2|many|TRBV6-1
TGTGCCAGCAGTCCATATAGCGGGGGGGAGACCCAGTACTTC
CASSPYSGGETQYF
>TRBJ2-1|TRBD2|many|TRBV24-1
TGTGCCACCAGTGACCCCACTAGCGGGGGGGCCTATGAGCAGTTCTTC
CATSDPTSGGAYEQFF
>TRBJ2-2|TRBD1|many|TRBV20-1
TGCAGTGCAAGGACAGGGGCCCAGTTCGCGAACACCGGGGAGCTGTTTTTT
CSARTGAQFANTGELFF
>TRBJ2-1|TRBD1|many|TRBV3-1
TGTGCCAGCAGCCGACCCGGGACAGCTGCGGAGCAGTTCTTC
CASSRPGTAAEQFF
>TRBJ2-5|TRBD2|few|TRBV9
TGTGCCAGCAGCGTAGTTAGCGGGGAGCTGGAGACCCAGTACTTC
CASSVVSGELETQYF
>TRBJ2-1|-|-|TRBV6-6
TGTGCCAGCAGTCCTCAGGAAACAATTTTAGGGGTCTTC
CASSPQETILGVF
>TRBJ1-5|TRBD1|few|TRBV10-3
TGTGCCATCAGTGGGGGAGCAGGGGGTGACAATCAGCCCCAGCATTTT
CAISGGAGGDNQPQHF
>TRBJ2-7|-|-|TRBV7-6
TGTGCCAGCATCCAAAACGTCGGGGAGGAGCAGTACTTC
CASIQNVGEEQYF
>TRBJ2-1|-|-|TRBV10-1
TGCGCCAGCAGTGCGGGCGGTGAGCAGTTCTTC
CASSAGGEQFF
>TRBJ1-4|-|-|TRBV5-1
TGCGCCAGCAGCTTCTCTGACCCCAGGGGTGAAAAACTGTTTTTT
CASSFSDPRGEKLFF
>TRBJ2-3|-|-|TRBV29-1
TGCAGCGTAGCCTCCGGGGAGGCGCAGTATTTT
CSVASGEAQYF
>TRBJ2-3|TRBD2|few|TRBV20-1
TGCAGTGCTCCTGAGGGTCGGGGGTCCAGCGGGGGGCCCCTCGGCACAGATACGCAGTATTTT
CSAPEGRGSSGGPLGTDTQYF
>TRBJ2-2|-|-|TRBV3-1
TGTGCCAGCAGTGGCCTCGGGGAGCTGTTTTTT
CASSGLGELFF
>TRBJ2-5|-|many|TRBV29-1
TGCAGCGTTTCCAGGGAGACCCAGTACTTC
CSVSRETQYF
>TRBJ1-2|-|-|TRBV5-1
TGCGCCAGCAGGCAACCCGGGACCCTCTATGGCTACACCTTC
CASRQPGTLYGYTF
>TRBJ2-3|-|-|TRBV10-1
TGCGCCAGCAGTGAATTTATTATCACAGATACGCAGTATTTT
CASSEFIITDTQYF
>TRBJ2-7|-|-|TRBV29-1
TGCAGCGTCGCCGAGGGGGGGATCTACGAGCAGTACTTC
CSVAEGGIYEQYF
>TRBJ1-3|-|-|TRBV9
TGTGCCAGCAGCGGGGTTTCTGGAAACACCATATATTTT
CASSGVSGNTIYF
>TRBJ2-3|TRBD2|many|TRBV6-1
TGTGCCAGCAGCGGGACTAGCGGGGGCCGGGGCACAGATACGCAGTATTTT
CASSGTSGGRGTDTQYF
>TRBJ2-1|-|-|TRBV24-1
TGTGCCACCAGTGATTTAGGCAGCAATGAGCAGTTCTTC
CATSDLGSNEQFF
>TRBJ2-7|-|-|TRBV20-1
TGCAGTGCTAGTCCACAGGAGAGGTCCTACGAGCAGTACTTC
CSASPQERSYEQYF
>TRBJ2-1|TRBD1|-|TRBV12-5
TGTGCTAGTGGTTCTGGACAGGGGGCTTACAATGAGCAGTTCTTC
CASGSGQGAYNEQFF
>TRBJ2-1|-|many|TRBV28
TGTGCCAGCAGTTTTGACTGGGATGAGCAGTTCTTC
CASSFDWDEQFF
>TRBJ2-5|-|-|TRBV5-4
TGTGCCAGCAGCCCGGGCGGGACTGTCCAAGAGACCCAGTACTTC
CASSPGGTVQETQYF
>TRBJ2-7|-|-|TRBV12-3/TRBV12-4
TGTGCCAGCAGTTTTGGCTCCTCATACGAGCAGTACTTC
CASSFGSSYEQYF
>TRBJ2-7|-|-|TRBV25-1
TGTGCCAGCAGCTCTGTCTACGAGCAGTACTTC
CASSSVYEQYF
>TRBJ2-1|TRBD2|few|TRBV12-3/TRBV12-4
TGTGCCAGCAGGACTAGCGGGGGCGATGAGCAGTTCTTC
CASRTSGGDEQFF
>TRBJ2-7|TRBD2|many|TRBV29-1
TGCAGCGTTGAAGACCCCACTCGCGGGGGTTACGAGCAGTACTTC
CSVEDPTRGGYEQYF
>TRBJ1-3|-|-|TRBV4-2
TGTGCCAGCAGCCAAGGGGACGGGGCTGGAAACACCATATATTTT
CASSQGDGAGNTIYF
>TRBJ2-7|-|few|TRBV5-1
TGCGCCAGCAACCCAGGGGAGTGGGAGCAGTACTTC
CASNPGEWEQYF
>TRBJ2-5|-|many|TRBV12-3/TRBV12-4
TGTGCCAGCAGCCTGGCAGGGAGACAAGAGACCCAGTACTTC
CASSLAGRQETQYF
>TRBJ2-3|TRBD2|-|TRBV20-1
TGCAGTGCCCTAACCGGGACTAGAATTTCCCCAGATACGCAGTATTTT
CSALTGTRISPDTQYF
>TRBJ2-3|-|many|TRBV20-1
TGCAGTGCACACTGGAGGGACAGTCACACAGATACGCAGTATTTT
CSAHWRDSHTDTQYF
>TRBJ2-7|-|-|TRBV20-1
TGCAGTGCTAGAGTTCCAACAGGGCCGTCGGTCGAGCAGTACTTC
CSARVPTGPSVEQYF